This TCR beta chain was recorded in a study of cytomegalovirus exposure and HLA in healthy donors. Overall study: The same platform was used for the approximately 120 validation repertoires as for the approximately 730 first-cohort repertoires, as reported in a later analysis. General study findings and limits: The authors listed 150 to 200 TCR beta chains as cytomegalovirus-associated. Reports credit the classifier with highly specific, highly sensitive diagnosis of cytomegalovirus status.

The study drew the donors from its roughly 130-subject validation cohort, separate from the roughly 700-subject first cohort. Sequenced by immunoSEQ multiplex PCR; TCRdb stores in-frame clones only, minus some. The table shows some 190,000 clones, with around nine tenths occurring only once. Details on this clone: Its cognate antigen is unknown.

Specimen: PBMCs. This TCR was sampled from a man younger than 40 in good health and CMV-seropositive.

CDR3 DNA: TGTGCCAGCAGCGAGAAGCTAGCGGCCGTTTACAATGAGCAGTTCTTC. Residues: CASSEKLAAVYNEQFF. The chain employs TRBV7-2 and TRBJ2-1, with 7 bases identical to TRBD2. With 5 bases clipped from V and 4 bases from J, the junction kept 11 bases outside the gene matches. CDR1 and CDR2 (germline): SGHTA, FQGNSA. CDR3 length: 16 amino acids.